The 9 T cell receptor beta chains given below trace back to one sample, sequenced in a study of cytomegalovirus exposure and HLA in healthy donors. Assay: immunoSEQ multiplex PCR; the TCRdb copy retains only in-frame clones and omits some. The sample holds 260,000 or so clones, roughly 88% seen once. Sequencing was performed on PBMCs. These receptors came from a woman in her 30s in good health and CMV-seronegative.

In its sample, this clone was seen a few times. The chain joins TRBV5-6 to TRBJ2-7, with 11 bases identical to TRBD2. V shed 0 bases and J 6 bases; nucleotides not matched to a gene: 2. This CDR3 comprises 14 residues. CDR1 is SGHDT, CDR2 YYEEEE, per germline. The CDR3 DNA reads as TGTGCCAGCAGCTTGGGACTAGCGGGAACCGAGCAGTACTTC. As protein: CASSLGLAGTEQYF.

The chain combines TRBV9 with TRBJ2-5; D might be TRBD1 or TRBD2, each matching 5 bases. V gave up 8 bases and J gave up 7 bases, with 18 bases separating them. Germline V gives CDR1 SGDLS, CDR2 YYNGEE. The CDR3 totals 13 residues. The DNA of the CDR3 is TGTGCCAGTCAGGAACAGGCCGGAGGGACCCAGTACTTC. Its protein is CASQEQAGGTQYF.

This chain connects TRBV18 to TRBJ2-2; tentative D call: TRBD1 (6 bases). The CDR3 consists of 15 residues. Germline V gene data show CDR1 as KGHSH and CDR2 as LQKENI. Between the trimmed V and J ends, which lost 4 bases and 1 base, there was a span of 10 bases. CDR3 DNA: TGTGCCAGCTCACACAAGACAGGGAACACCGGGGAGCTGTTTTTT. Translated: CASSHKTGNTGELFF. Supplemented by reference TRBV18 and TRBJ2-2, the full variable domain reads NAGVMQNPRHLVRRRGQEARLRCSPMKGHSHVYWYRQLPEEGLKFMVYLQKENIIDESGMPKERFSAEFPKEGPSILRIQQVVRGDSAAYFCASSHKTGNTGELFFGEGSRLTVL.

The rearrangement joins TRBV28 to TRBJ2-7, with 15 bases matching TRBD2. Germline values: CDR1 MDHEN, CDR2 SYDVKM. The ends lost 5 bases at V and 4 bases at J; junction bases unmatched: 9. The CDR3 loop spans 17 amino acids. Here the CDR3 DNA reads TGTGCCAGCAGTCGCAACGGACTAGCGGGAGGGTCGTACGAGCAGTACTTC. This gives the protein CASSRNGLAGGSYEQYF.

The CDR3 loop is CASSVDRGGGYTF. CDR3 nucleotides: TGTGCCAGTAGTGTGGACAGGGGAGGTGGCTACACCTTC. J is TRBJ1-2 and V is TRBV19; 9 bases are a match to TRBD1. The CDR3 extends over 13 amino acids. After removal of 5 bases from V and 7 bases from J, the junction contained 5 bases not matched to a gene. Germline V gene lookup returns CDR1 LNHDA and CDR2 SQIVND (reference sequence).

The rearrangement uses TRBV27 and TRBJ2-7, with D perhaps TRBD1 (7 bases). The V gene lost 5 bases and the J gene lost 4 bases, with 12 bases spanning the gap. Germline values: CDR1 MNHEY, CDR2 SMNVEV (reference sequence). This CDR3 is built from 13 residues. The CDR3 loop is CASSKTGRYEQYF. The CDR3 bases are TGTGCCAGCAGTAAGACAGGGAGGTACGAGCAGTACTTC.

Only one count was recorded for this clone. V usage is TRBV27 and J usage is TRBJ2-7; no firm D call. CDR3 length: 13 residues. Trimming took off 3 bases at V and 3 bases at J, with 9 bases between the two ends. CDR1 is MNHEY, CDR2 SMNVEV, per germline (reference sequence). CDR3 loop: CASSLGFNYEQYF. The CDR3 nucleotides read TGTGCCAGCAGTTTGGGATTTAACTACGAGCAGTACTTC.

V usage is TRBV28 and J usage is TRBJ1-5, with 7 positions matching TRBD1. V was pared by 4 bases and J by 3 bases, with 6 bases of the junction left unmatched. The germline V gene encodes CDR1 MDHEN and CDR2 SYDVKM. CDR3 length: 15 residues. The CDR3 loop reads CASSSWTGSNQPQHF. The CDR3 region has the DNA TGTGCCAGCAGTTCTTGGACAGGATCCAATCAGCCCCAGCATTTT.

The chain carries TRBV10-2 and TRBJ1-1; maybe TRBD1 (6 bases). Trimming took off 6 bases at V and 5 bases at J, with 13 bases between the two ends. CDR3 length equals 13 residues. Germline CDR1 reads WSHSY; CDR2 reads SAAADI. This CDR3 is CASRGQAVTEAFF. In DNA form, the CDR3 reads TGCGCCAGCAGGGGACAAGCGGTTACTGAAGCTTTCTTT.